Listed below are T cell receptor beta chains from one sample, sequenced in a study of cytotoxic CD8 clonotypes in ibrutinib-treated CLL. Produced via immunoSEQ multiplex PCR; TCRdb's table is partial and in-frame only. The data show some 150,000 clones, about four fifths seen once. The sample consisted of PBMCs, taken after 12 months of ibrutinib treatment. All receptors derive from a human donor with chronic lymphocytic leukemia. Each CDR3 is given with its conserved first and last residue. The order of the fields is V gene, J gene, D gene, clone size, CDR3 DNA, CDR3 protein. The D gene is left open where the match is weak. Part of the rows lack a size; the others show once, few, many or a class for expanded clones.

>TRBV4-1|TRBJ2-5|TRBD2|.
TGCGCCAGCAGCCAAGGACTAGCGGGAGTAGAGACCCAGTACTTC
CASSQGLAGVETQYF
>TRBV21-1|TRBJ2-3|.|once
TGTGCCAGCAGTCCGGGACTAGCGGGAGAAGATACGCAGTATTTT
CASSPGLAGEDTQYF
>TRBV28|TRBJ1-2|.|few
TGTGCCAGCATGTGGGCAGGATCTAACTATGGCTACACCTTC
CASMWAGSNYGYTF
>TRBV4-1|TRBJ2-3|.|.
TGCGCCAGCAGCCAAGACAGGCGTAGCACAGATACGCAGTATTTT
CASSQDRRSTDTQYF
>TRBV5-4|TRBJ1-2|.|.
TGTGCCAGCAGCCAAAGTTGGAGGGGAGGCTACACCTTC
CASSQSWRGGYTF
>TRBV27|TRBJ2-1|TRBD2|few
TGTGCCAGCACACCAAGCGGGAGTGGGTACAATGAGCAGTTCTTC
CASTPSGSGYNEQFF
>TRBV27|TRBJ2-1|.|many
TGTGCCAGCAGCCATGGTAGGAATGAGCAGTTCTTC
CASSHGRNEQFF
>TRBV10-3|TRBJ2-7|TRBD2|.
TGTGCCATCGAAGAGCGGGGGTGGGGACAACGCTCCTACGAGCAGTACTTC
CAIEERGWGQRSYEQYF
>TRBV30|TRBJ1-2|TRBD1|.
TGTGCCTGGAGTGACACAGGGGGACGAGGCTACACCTTC
CAWSDTGGRGYTF
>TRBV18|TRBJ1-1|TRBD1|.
TGTGCCAGCTCACGAGGACAGGGCGAAGCTTTCTTT
CASSRGQGEAFF
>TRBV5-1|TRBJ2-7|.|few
TGCGCCAGCAGCCTACAGGCGTCAAACTCCTACGAGCAGTACTTC
CASSLQASNSYEQYF
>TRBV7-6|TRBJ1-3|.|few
TGTGCCAGCAGCGCCATGCTACGAAACACCATATATTTT
CASSAMLRNTIYF
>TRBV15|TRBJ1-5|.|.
TGTGCCACCACCGTCGGATATAGCAATCAGCCCCAGCATTTT
CATTVGYSNQPQHF
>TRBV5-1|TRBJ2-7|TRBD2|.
TGCGCCAGCAAGACACTAGCGGTATCCTACGAGCAGTACTTC
CASKTLAVSYEQYF
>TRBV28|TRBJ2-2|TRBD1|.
TGTGCCAGCAGACGGTCCCGGGACAGACTCACCGGGGAGCTGTTTTTT
CASRRSRDRLTGELFF
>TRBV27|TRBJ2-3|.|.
TGTGCCAGCAAGGTTACTAGCACAGATACGCAGTATTTT
CASKVTSTDTQYF
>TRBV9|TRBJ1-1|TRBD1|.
TGTGCCAGCAGCGCCCGGACAGGGGAAAGCGAAGCTTTCTTT
CASSARTGESEAFF
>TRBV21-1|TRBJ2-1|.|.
TGTGCCAGCTACCACAGGGCAGACACTGGTGAGCAGTTCTTC
CASYHRADTGEQFF
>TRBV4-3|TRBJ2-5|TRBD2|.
TGCGCCAGCAGCCATGGGTTTGCTCCGAGGCGGGAGGCCCAAGAGACCCAGTACTTC
CASSHGFAPRREAQETQYF
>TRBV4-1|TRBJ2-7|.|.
TGCGCCAGCAGCCAAGATGTGTCGAGTTATCGAGGGACTTCGAGGTCCTACGAGCAGTACTTC
CASSQDVSSYRGTSRSYEQYF
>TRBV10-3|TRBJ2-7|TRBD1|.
TGTGCCATCAGGGACAGGGGGCTGAAGGACGAGCAGTACTTC
CAIRDRGLKDEQYF
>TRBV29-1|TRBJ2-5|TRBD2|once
TGCAGCGTTAGGACTAGCGGGAAAGAGACCCAGTACTTC
CSVRTSGKETQYF
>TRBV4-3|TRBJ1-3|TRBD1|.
TGCGCCAGCAGCCAGGACATACAGGGGGCGTATGGAAACACCATATATTTT
CASSQDIQGAYGNTIYF
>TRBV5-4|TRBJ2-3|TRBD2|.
TGTGCCAGCAGCGCCGGACTAGCGGGAGGGGGAGATACGCAGTATTTT
CASSAGLAGGGDTQYF
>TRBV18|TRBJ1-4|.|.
TGTGCCAGCTCACCCTTCGGGATAGTTTCAGATGAAAAACTGTTTTTT
CASSPFGIVSDEKLFF
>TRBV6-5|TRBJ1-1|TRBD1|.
TGTGCCAGCAGCCTACAGGGGATTAACACTGAAGCTTTCTTT
CASSLQGINTEAFF
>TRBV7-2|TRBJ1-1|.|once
TGTGCCAGCAGCTTAGAGGGGTTGTGGGACACTGAAGCTTTCTTT
CASSLEGLWDTEAFF
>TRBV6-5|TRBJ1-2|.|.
TGTGCCAGCAGTTTCGATCGGACGTCTAACTATGGCTACACCTTC
CASSFDRTSNYGYTF
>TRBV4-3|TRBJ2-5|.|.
TGCGCCAGCAGCCAAGAAAAGGCCGATACGCGGACCCAGTACTTC
CASSQEKADTRTQYF
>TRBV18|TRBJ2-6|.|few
TGTGCCAGCTCTGGCTCTGGGGCCAACGTCCTGACTTTC
CASSGSGANVLTF
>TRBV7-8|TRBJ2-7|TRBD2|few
TGTGCCAGCAGCCTAGCGGAGAGCTCCTACGAGCAGTACTTC
CASSLAESSYEQYF
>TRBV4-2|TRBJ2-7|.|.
TGTGCCAGCAGCCAGGGGTCCTACGAGCAGTACTTC
CASSQGSYEQYF
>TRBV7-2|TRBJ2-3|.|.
TGTGCCAGCAGCAACCTTTATACGCAGTATTTT
CASSNLYTQYF